The 29 T cell receptor beta chains listed next were all sequenced from one sample in a study of human T cells and chemical hapten exposure. Time point defined: patch test 2, 6 weeks after DPC sensitization. Regarding treatment: therapeutic diphenylcyclopropenone sensitization with weekly scalp DPC. Unseparated into fractions, whole blood served as the source from which total RNA was extracted. One entry per CDR3 protein results from TCRdb running MiXCR on the RACE reads. The sample shows about 42,000 distinct CDR3 sequences, 9.5% to 10% of them seen only once. The source material was whole blood, sampled in connection with sensitization to the hapten diphenylcyclopropenone (DPC). These receptors were collected from a woman in her 30s with alopecia areata. Some clones in this sample may be carry-over from other donors' samples.

This clonotype was found a few times. J is TRBJ2-2 and V is TRBV4-3, with D unresolved. The CDR3 extends over 15 amino acids. Per the germline V gene, CDR1 is LGHNA and CDR2 is YSLEER. V lost 0 bases to trimming and J lost 3 bases, with 8 bases between them. The CDR3 bases are TGCGCCAGCAGCCAAGATCCCGCCGACACCGGGGAGCTGTTTTTT. It codes for CASSQDPADTGELFF.

This clonotype occurred many times. The V gene is TRBV20-1, the J gene TRBJ2-2; D unclear. This CDR3 spans 14 amino acids. Germline CDR1 and CDR2: DFQATT and SNEGSKA (reference sequence). V lost 2 bases to trimming and J lost 1 base, with 8 bases between them. CDR3 residues: CSARKGGNTGELFF. The CDR3 nucleotides read TGCAGTGCTAGAAAGGGCGGGAACACCGGGGAGCTGTTTTTT.

This clonotype showed up many times. The gene calls are TRBV28 and TRBJ2-2; weak D call: TRBD1 (5 bases). V was cut by 5 bases and J by 2 bases, with 15 bases left in between. This CDR3 is 16 amino acids long. The germline V gene has CDR1 MDHEN and CDR2 SYDVKM. The CDR3 bases are TGTGCCAGCAGTCCCACAGACAGAATTAACACCGGGGAGCTGTTTTTT. Translation gives CASSPTDRINTGELFF.

In this sample, this clonotype turned up many times. The chain employs TRBV30 and TRBJ1-1; 9 bases map to TRBD1. The junction had 3 bases not matched to a gene; V was cut back by 4 bases and J by 3 bases. Germline CDR1 and CDR2: GTSNPN and SVGIG (reference sequence). This CDR3 comprises 13 residues. The CDR3: CAWTGTGYTEAFF. The CDR3 coding sequence is TGTGCCTGGACCGGGACAGGGTACACTGAAGCTTTCTTT.

This clonotype was counted ten times or more. The chain has TRBV20-1 and TRBJ2-5; no definite D call. The V gene lost 5 bases and the J gene lost 5 bases, with 9 bases spanning the gap. This CDR3 is 11 amino acids long. Germline-derived CDR1 and CDR2 are DFQATT and SNEGSKA (reference sequence). For the CDR3, the DNA is TGCAGTGCTGACCCCGGGGAGACCCAGTACTTC. Amino acids: CSADPGETQYF.

This clonotype came up a few times. The chain carries TRBV6-2 or TRBV6-3 and TRBJ2-5; tentative D call: TRBD2 (7 bases). CDR1 is MNHEY and CDR2 is SVGEGT in the germline V gene. The V end lost 2 bases, the J end lost 1 base, and 8 bases lay between the germline ends. There are 14 residues in the CDR3. The CDR3 coding sequence is TGTGCCAGCAGTTACGGGGGGGCCCAAGAGACCCAGTACTTC. Residues: CASSYGGAQETQYF.

The chain uses TRBV12-3 or TRBV12-4 and TRBJ1-1; D is ambiguous. V lost 1 base, J lost 0 bases, and 6 bases lay in between. This CDR3 has 14 amino acids. CDR3: CASSLGRLNTEAFF. CDR3 DNA sequence: TGTGCCAGCAGTTTAGGACGGCTGAACACTGAAGCTTTCTTT.

There are many counts of this clonotype. The chain joins TRBV6-2 or TRBV6-3 to TRBJ1-6; D gene ambiguous. Germline V gene lookup returns CDR1 MNHEY and CDR2 SVGEGT. V lost 6 bases, J lost 10 bases, and 25 bases lay in between. CDR3 length: 17 residues. CDR3 nucleotides: TGTGCCAGCAGCACAATTCGGGCAGCGAGCACGCGGTCACCCCTCCACTTT. Translation: CASSTIRAASTRSPLHF.

This clonotype occurred many times. The gene calls are TRBV12-3 or TRBV12-4 and TRBJ1-2, with 10 bases fitting TRBD1. The CDR3 has 14 amino acids. The J segment lost 8 bases and the V segment lost 6 bases, leaving 9 bases of the junction unmatched. DNA of the CDR3: TGTGCCAGCAGACCCGGGACAGGGGCGCAAGGCTACACCTTC. It encodes CASRPGTGAQGYTF.

The chain carries TRBV28 and TRBJ2-3; TRBD1 agrees at 8 bases. Germline V lookup: CDR1 MDHEN, CDR2 SYDVKM. CDR3 length: 14 amino acids. V lost 5 bases to trimming and J lost 9 bases; unmatched junction nucleotides: 10. CDR3 DNA: TGTGCCAGCAGTACCCTAGGACAGGGTTCCACGCAGTATTTT. It yields the protein CASSTLGQGSTQYF. Drawing the rest from reference TRBV28 and TRBJ2-3, the complete variable domain is DVKVTQSSRYLVKRTGEKVFLECVQDMDHENMFWYRQDPGLGLRLIYFSYDVKMKEKGDIPEGYSVSREKKERFSLILESASTNQTSMYLCASSTLGQGSTQYFGPGTRLTVL.

V and J are TRBV18 and TRBJ2-5; 9 nucleotides align to TRBD2. The V gene end was trimmed by 5 bases and the J gene end by 5 bases; junction bases not matched to a gene: 3. The CDR3 loop spans 13 amino acids. Germline values: CDR1 KGHSH, CDR2 LQKENI. DNA of the CDR3: TGTGCCAGCTCAATAGCGGGAGATGAGACCCAGTACTTC. Translating gives CASSIAGDETQYF.

This clonotype was found a few times. The chain uses TRBV14 and TRBJ1-1; no clear D gene. The CDR3 is 12 amino acids. From germline, CDR1 is SGHDN and CDR2 FVKESK. Trimming removed 9 bases from V and 1 base from J, with 9 bases in between. The CDR3 spells CASGLTNTEAFF. The CDR3 nucleotides read TGTGCCAGTGGACTGACGAACACTGAAGCTTTCTTT.

The table lists this clonotype with many counts. The chain uses TRBV29-1 and TRBJ2-1; D is undetermined. Per germline, CDR1 SQVTM and CDR2 ANQGSEA. CDR3 size: 10 residues. The ends were cut back, 7 bases at V and 5 bases at J, with 6 bases in the middle. The CDR3 DNA follows: TGCAGCGCCACCCACAATGAGCAGTTCTTC. This sequence encodes CSATHNEQFF.

The gene calls are TRBV18 and TRBJ2-5; 9 nucleotides agree with TRBD1. The CDR3 has 15 amino acids. Germline CDR1 KGHSH, CDR2 LQKENI. Losses at the gene ends were 4 bases for V and 0 bases for J; bases not matched to a gene: 3. CDR3 nucleotides: TGTGCCAGCTCACAAGGACAGGGGAACCAAGAGACCCAGTACTTC. Amino acids: CASSQGQGNQETQYF.

The rearrangement links TRBV6-1 to TRBJ1-1; D unclear. With 6 bases removed from V and 6 bases from J, the gap between germline ends came to 17 bases. This CDR3 contains 14 residues. Germline CDR1 and CDR2: MNHNS and SASEGT. The CDR3 reads CASSPPAVRAEAFF. The CDR3 DNA is TGTGCCAGCAGCCCCCCCGCAGTAAGGGCTGAAGCTTTCTTT.

This clonotype was detected a few times. The V and J genes are TRBV20-1 and TRBJ2-7; 12 nucleotides align to TRBD2. Trimming took 1 base from V and 0 from J; bases not matched to a gene: 10. Germline lookup yields CDR1 DFQATT and CDR2 SNEGSKA (reference sequence). The CDR3 runs 18 residues. CDR3 in amino acids: CSARGSGTSGFSSYEQYF. CDR3 in DNA: TGCAGTGCTAGAGGATCCGGGACTAGCGGGTTCAGCTCCTACGAGCAGTACTTC.

By its share, this clonotype is medium-sized. The V and J genes are TRBV28 and TRBJ2-3; D might be TRBD2 (6 bases). The CDR3 sequence is 15 residues long. Germline lookup yields CDR1 MDHEN and CDR2 SYDVKM. The ends were cut back, 2 bases at V and 3 bases at J, with 12 bases in the middle. DNA of the CDR3: TGTGCCAGCAGTTTAAACCCGGGGGTGACAGATACGCAGTATTTT. This translates into CASSLNPGVTDTQYF.

Ten or more counts support this clonotype. The chain employs TRBV19 and TRBJ1-1; 8 nucleotides agree with TRBD1. V dropped 4 bases and J dropped 7; count of bases not matched to a gene: 8. CDR3 length: 14 residues. Per the germline V gene, CDR1 is LNHDA and CDR2 is SQIVND (reference sequence). In DNA form, the CDR3 reads TGTGCCAGTAGTACCGGCGACAGGGGAATTGAAGCTTTCTTT. Its translation is CASSTGDRGIEAFF.

The gene calls are TRBV5-1 and TRBJ2-7; 8 bases align to TRBD2. Germline CDR1 SGHRS, CDR2 YFSETQ. Unmatched junction bases numbered 10, after V lost 0 bases and J lost 5 bases. The CDR3 runs to 16 residues. This CDR3 reads CASSLALAGGGHEQYF. The CDR3 DNA is TGCGCCAGCAGCTTGGCCTTGGCGGGGGGCGGCCACGAGCAGTACTTC. Complete variable domain (other parts from reference TRBV5-1 and TRBJ2-7): KAGVTQTPRYLIKTRGQQVTLSCSPISGHRSVSWYQQTPGQGLQFLFEYFSETQRNKGNFPGRFSGRQFSNSRSEMNVSTLELGDSALYLCASSLALAGGGHEQYFGPGTRLTVT.

This clonotype has a count of ten or more. The rearrangement joins TRBV6-2 or TRBV6-3 to TRBJ2-2, with 7 nucleotides matching TRBD1. The CDR3 covers 14 residues. Germline CDR1 is MNHEY and CDR2 is SVGEGT. With V trimmed by 5 bases and J by 7 bases, 7 bases remained unmatched. The CDR3 DNA reads as TGTGCCAGCAGTCCGGGACAGTTGGGCGGGGAGCTGTTTTTT. Its protein product is CASSPGQLGGELFF.

The chain employs TRBV15 and TRBJ2-2, with D perhaps TRBD2 (5 bases). The CDR3 runs 13 residues. Germline-derived CDR1 and CDR2 are LNHNV and YYDKDF (reference sequence). The ends were cut back, 7 bases at V and 2 bases at J, with 8 bases in the middle. This chain's CDR3 is CATNAGNTGELFF. CDR3 sequence (DNA): TGTGCCACCAATGCGGGTAACACCGGGGAGCTGTTTTTT.

This clonotype has at least ten counts. The chain recombines TRBV12-3 or TRBV12-4 with TRBJ1-1; 7 nucleotides agree with TRBD1. The CDR3 is made up of 14 amino acids. V gave up 6 bases and J gave up 0 bases; unmatched junction bases: 4. CDR3 nucleotide sequence: TGTGCCAGCAGGGGACAGATCATGAACACTGAAGCTTTCTTT. Its protein product is CASRGQIMNTEAFF.

This clonotype is categorized as medium-sized. The rearrangement uses TRBV6-2 or TRBV6-3 and TRBJ2-2; D may be TRBD1 (6 bases). V dropped 5 bases and J dropped 3 bases, with 13 bases sitting between them. From germline, CDR1 is MNHEY and CDR2 SVGEGT. The CDR3 has 15 amino acids. CDR3 residues: CASSTGQAHTGELFF. CDR3 DNA: TGTGCCAGCAGTACAGGGCAGGCGCACACCGGGGAGCTGTTTTTT.

This chain joins TRBV25-1 and TRBJ2-5; D is unclear. V was cut by 3 bases and J by 1 base, with 9 bases left in between. CDR1 MGHDK and CDR2 SYGVNS come from the germline V gene. The CDR3 covers 14 residues. The CDR3 protein is CASSEALGQETQYF. The DNA for the CDR3 is TGTGCCAGCAGTGAGGCGCTGGGCCAAGAGACCCAGTACTTC.

This clonotype was observed a few times. The chain couples TRBV28 to TRBJ2-7; D call uncertain. Germline V gives CDR1 MDHEN, CDR2 SYDVKM. V lost 6 bases to trimming and J lost 2 bases, with 8 bases between them. There are 12 residues in the CDR3. The DNA for the CDR3 is TGTGCCAGCAGCTCATTGCCCTACGAGCAGTACTTC. This codes for CASSSLPYEQYF.

As regards this clonotype: This may be a read error: a much more frequent sequence differs by one nucleotide. The gene calls are TRBV7-2 and TRBJ2-2; 8 nucleotides agree with TRBD2. Per germline, CDR1 SGHTA and CDR2 FQGNSA. Trimming took 7 bases from V and 4 from J; bases not matched to a gene: 11. The CDR3 sequence is 16 residues long. The CDR3 DNA is TGTGCCAGCATCAGCGGGGGTCCCTTGAGCACCGGGGAGCTGTTTTTT. This gives the protein CASISGGPLSTGELFF.

This clonotype was detected many times. The chain combines TRBV7-3 with TRBJ2-3, with 8 bases lining up with TRBD2. The ends lost 5 bases at V and 1 base at J; junction bases unmatched: 5. Germline CDR1 and CDR2: SGHTA and FQGTGA. This CDR3 is built from 15 residues. In nucleotides, the CDR3 is TGTGCCAGCAGCCCCCTCGGGGGGGGCACAGATACGCAGTATTTT. This gives the protein CASSPLGGGTDTQYF.

This clonotype was counted many times. This sequence joins TRBV12-3 or TRBV12-4 and TRBJ2-7; 8 bases line up with TRBD1. The CDR3 contains 21 residues. Losses at the gene ends were 2 bases for V and 0 bases for J; bases not matched to a gene: 21. In DNA, the CDR3 is TGTGCCAGCAGTTTATGGACAGGGAGAACCGGGATTGTTCAGGGCTCCTACGAGCAGTACTTC. Protein: CASSLWTGRTGIVQGSYEQYF.

This clonotype was counted a few times. The chain has TRBV7-9 and TRBJ2-1; 13 nucleotides line up with TRBD2. The CDR3 covers 14 residues. Germline V gene data show CDR1 as SEHNR and CDR2 as FQNEAQ (reference sequence). Losses at the gene ends were 4 bases for V and 7 bases for J; bases not matched to a gene: 1. The CDR3 sequence is CASSWGLAGNEQFF. In nucleotides, the CDR3 is TGTGCCAGCAGCTGGGGACTAGCGGGGAATGAGCAGTTCTTC. Variable domain in full (rest from reference TRBV7-9 and TRBJ2-1): DTGVSQNPRHKITKRGQNVTFRCDPISEHNRLYWYRQTLGQGPEFLTYFQNEAQLEKSRLLSDRFSAERPKGSFSTLEIQRTEQGDSAMYLCASSWGLAGNEQFFGPGTRLTVL.